Included here is one T cell receptor (beta chain) sequence, with context. This sample stems from a study of blood T cell repertoires in COVID-19. Study background: The United States, Italy and Spain provided the acute and convalescent COVID-19 samples.

Methods used by the authors: Estimation of nucleated cell counts relied on the amplification of reference gene primers. Here immunoSEQ multiplex PCR was the method, and the copy in TCRdb shows in-frame clones only, minus some. The DNA was the basis for D and trimming; V, J and clone size are from that table. Of 300,000 to 350,000 clones in the sample, around 87% are singletons; the top ten hold 2% to 3%. V gave up 2 bases and J gave up 4 bases; unmatched junction bases: 1. Germline CDR1 SGHNT, CDR2 YENEEA. The CDR3 is made up of 13 amino acids. The rearrangement uses TRBV11-3 and TRBJ2-7, with 8 bases fitting TRBD1. This clonotype was sampled from a man aged 18 to 30 with active or convalescent COVID-19. Material: peripheral blood. CDR3 bases: TGTGCCAGCAGCTTAACAGGGGGTTACGAGCAGTACTTC. It translates to CASSLTGGYEQYF.